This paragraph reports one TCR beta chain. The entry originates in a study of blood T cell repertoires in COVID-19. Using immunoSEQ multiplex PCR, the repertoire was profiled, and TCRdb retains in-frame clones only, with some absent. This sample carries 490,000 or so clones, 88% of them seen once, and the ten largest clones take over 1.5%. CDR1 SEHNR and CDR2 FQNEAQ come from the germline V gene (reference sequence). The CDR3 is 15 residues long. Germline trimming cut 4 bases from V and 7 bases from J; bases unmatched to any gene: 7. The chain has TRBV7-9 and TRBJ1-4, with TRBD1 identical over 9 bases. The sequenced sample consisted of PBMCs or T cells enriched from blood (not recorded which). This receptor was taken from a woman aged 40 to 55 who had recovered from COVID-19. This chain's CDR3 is CASSSSGTGREKLFF. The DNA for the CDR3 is TGTGCCAGCAGCTCTAGTGGGACAGGGCGTGAAAAACTGTTTTTT.